This T cell receptor (beta chain) was observed in a study of CD8 T cells in Susac syndrome. The sequenced target, TCR beta, came from blood CD8+ and CD4+ T cells. There are 15 residues in the CDR3. The germline CDR1 and CDR2 sequences are LGHNA and YSLEER. Trimming took off 3 bases at V and 0 bases at J, with 9 bases between the two ends. RNA in amounts of roughly 0.5 to 1 ug was reverse transcribed with random hexamers. TCRdb independently ran MiXCR on the immunoSEQ multiplex PCR reads; one entry per CDR3 protein. The sample records more than 75,000 distinct CDR3 sequences, 85% to 95% being singletons.

This receptor was taken from a human donor in good health. Material: CD8+ T cells from PBMCs. The V call is TRBV4-3, the J call TRBJ1-5; D ambiguous. CDR3 amino acids: CASSQENYSNQPQHF. The DNA for the CDR3 is TGCGCCAGCAGCCAGGAAAACTATAGCAATCAGCCCCAGCATTTT.